The 29 T cell receptor beta chains in this list originate from one sample, sequenced in a study of OX40 agonist ivuxolimab in advanced cancers. Data came from immunoSEQ multiplex PCR; TCRdb stores just in-frame clones and leaves some out. The sample lists roughly 61,000 clones, 70% to 90% occurring once. This material consisted of CD4+ or CD8+ T cells sorted from blood, taken in a trial of the OX40 agonist ivuxolimab. The receptors derive from an adult with an advanced solid tumor such as melanoma, head and neck, liver or kidney cancer.

The chain links TRBV6-1 to TRBJ1-2; TRBD1 agrees at 11 bases. CDR1 and CDR2 (germline): MNHNS, SASEGT. Losses at the gene ends were 5 bases for V and 8 bases for J; bases not matched to a gene: 10. This CDR3 is 15 amino acids long. CDR3 residues: CASSNGQGAYVGYTF. The DNA for the CDR3 is TGTGCCAGCAGTAACGGACAGGGGGCCTATGTCGGCTACACCTTC.

This rearrangement joins TRBV7-2 to TRBJ2-1, with 12 bases matching TRBD2. Germline CDR1 reads SGHTA; CDR2 reads FQGNSA. Losses at the gene ends were 5 bases for V and 5 bases for J; bases not matched to a gene: 7. The CDR3 contains 16 residues. The CDR3 sequence is CASSRASGGAHNEQFF. The CDR3 region has the DNA TGTGCCAGCAGCCGCGCTAGCGGGGGGGCACACAATGAGCAGTTCTTC.

The genes are TRBV15 and TRBJ1-1; 8 bases are a match to TRBD1. Looked up from germline, CDR1 is LNHNV and CDR2 is YYDKDF (reference sequence). Trimming took 0 bases from V and 6 from J; bases not matched to a gene: 6. CDR3 size: 15 residues. CDR3 residues: CATSRDTGGRAEAFF. The CDR3 DNA sequence: TGTGCCACCAGCAGAGATACAGGGGGGAGAGCTGAAGCTTTCTTT.

The CDR3 DNA follows: TGTGCCAGCAGCTTCCGGACTAGCGGGATGTCTAGCACAGATACGCAGTATTTT. Translated: CASSFRTSGMSSTDTQYF. The rearrangement links TRBV11-3 to TRBJ2-3, with TRBD2 matching 12 bases. CDR1 SGHNT and CDR2 YENEEA come from the germline V gene. This CDR3 has 18 residues. Unmatched junction bases numbered 7, after V lost 3 bases and J lost 0 bases.

In DNA form, the CDR3 reads TGCACCAGCAGCCATGAACTAGCGGGGGGTAACACGCGGACCGGGGAGCTGTTTTTT. Translating gives CTSSHELAGGNTRTGELFF. The J gene is TRBJ2-2, the V gene TRBV1; TRBD2, the D gene given by the table, was not confirmed from the DNA. TRBV1 is described as a pseudogene. The CDR3 contains 19 residues.

The CDR3 bases are TGTGCCAGCAGCCGGGCGGCCCGGGACAGGCATCGAGCTTTCTTT. Translation gives CASSRAARDRHRAFF. J is TRBJ1-1 and V is TRBV5-4, with 8 bases fitting TRBD1. V trimming: 4 bases; J trimming: 10 bases; junction bases outside the gene matches: 15. This CDR3 has 15 residues. Per germline, CDR1 SGHNT and CDR2 YYREEE (reference sequence).

The rearrangement joins TRBV27 to TRBJ2-1; perhaps TRBD1 as D (5 bases). CDR1 and CDR2 (germline): MNHEY, SMNVEV (reference sequence). The CDR3 totals 16 residues. V was shortened by 6 bases and J by 8 bases, with 23 bases between the two germline ends. The CDR3 DNA follows: TGTGCCAGCAGCTTCTCTGGACACAAATCTGGGGATGAGCAGTTCTTC. Amino acids: CASSFSGHKSGDEQFF.

This chain joins TRBV5-6 and TRBJ1-5; 11 nucleotides match TRBD1. The ends lost 3 bases at V and 3 bases at J; junction bases unmatched: 5. Germline values: CDR1 SGHDT, CDR2 YYEEEE. The CDR3 runs 16 residues. For the CDR3, the DNA is TGTGCCAGCAGCTGGGGACAGGGGGTTCCCAATCAGCCCCAGCATTTT. Translation: CASSWGQGVPNQPQHF.

The V gene is TRBV5-1, the J gene TRBJ2-7; D is perhaps TRBD1 or TRBD2 (5 bases each). This CDR3 is built from 15 residues. The V gene's germline CDR1 is SGHRS and CDR2 YFSETQ. The V end was cut by 0 bases, the J end by 3 bases, with 13 bases between. The CDR3 region has the DNA TGCGCCAGCAGCTTGGTTTCCGGGACGGGCTACGAGCAGTACTTC. Its translation: CASSLVSGTGYEQYF.

This chain joins TRBV7-2 and TRBJ2-5; the D gene is possibly TRBD1 (6 bases). Germline lookup yields CDR1 SGHTA and CDR2 FQGNSA. V lost 5 bases to trimming and J lost 2 bases, with 12 bases between them. The CDR3 extends over 14 amino acids. CDR3 coding DNA: TGTGCCAGCAGCCCTCAGGGGCAGCAAGAGACCCAGTACTTC. Protein product: CASSPQGQQETQYF.

This rearrangement joins TRBV6-6 to TRBJ2-7; D is possibly TRBD1 (6 bases). CDR1 and CDR2 (germline): MNHNY, SVGAGI (reference sequence). The V end lost 5 bases, the J end lost 0 bases, and 14 bases lay between the germline ends. This CDR3 is built from 15 residues. CDR3 DNA sequence: TGTGCCAGCAGTCGGGCAGGGGCCAGCTCCTACGAGCAGTACTTC. Translated, it gives CASSRAGASSYEQYF.

The V gene is TRBV10-3, the J gene TRBJ2-7; D uncertain. Germline V gene lookup returns CDR1 ENHRY and CDR2 SYGVKD. The CDR3 runs 12 residues. The V and J ends lost 8 bases and 6 bases respectively, with 14 bases between them. CDR3 protein: CAIGQPGIEQYF. The CDR3 nucleotides read TGTGCCATCGGGCAGCCAGGAATCGAGCAGTACTTC.

The chain uses TRBV2 and TRBJ2-1; TRBD2 matches 12 bases. The CDR3 consists of 14 residues. Germline lookup yields CDR1 SNHLY and CDR2 FYNNEI. The trim removed 9 bases at V and 9 bases at J, leaving 9 bases unmatched. The DNA of the CDR3 is TGTGCCAGAGAAACTAGCGGGGGGTATGCTGAGCAGTTCTTC. This codes for CARETSGGYAEQFF.

As concerns this clone: The junction shows a germline mismatch at one end, possibly a read error. This chain links TRBV7-2 with TRBJ1-2; maybe TRBD1 (5 bases). The CDR3 sequence is 16 residues long. CDR1 and CDR2 from the germline V gene are SGHTA and FQGNSA. CDR3 residues: CASSLAPGGLNCGYTF. CDR3 nucleotide sequence: TGTGCCAGCAGCTTAGCACCCGGGGGTCTTAACTGTGGCTACACCTTC. The variable domain in full, completed from reference TRBV7-2 and TRBJ1-2, reads GAGVSQSPSNKVTEKGKDVELRCDPISGHTALYWYRQSLGQGLEFLIYFQGNSAPDKSGLPSDRFSAERTGGSVSTLTIQRTQQEDSAVYLCASSLAPGGLNCGYTFGSGTRLTVV.

The rearrangement joins TRBV7-3 to TRBJ2-1; 11 bases agree with TRBD1. V lost 5 bases and J lost 11; bases outside the gene matches: 8. Germline-derived CDR1 and CDR2 are SGHTA and FQGTGA. The CDR3 length is 14 residues. CDR3 DNA: TGTGCCAGCAGCGTGGGACAGGGGGGGAGGCAGCAGTTCTTC. This sequence encodes CASSVGQGGRQQFF.

This sequence joins TRBV10-3 and TRBJ2-7; 8 nucleotides match TRBD2. The CDR3 has 14 residues. V was pared by 11 bases and J by 5 bases, with 14 bases of the junction left unmatched. The germline V gene has CDR1 ENHRY and CDR2 SYGVKD. CDR3 region: CASYGSGGPHEQYF. The CDR3 region has the DNA TGTGCCTCCTACGGAAGCGGGGGTCCCCACGAGCAGTACTTC.

This rearrangement joins TRBV30 to TRBJ1-4; no clear D. CDR3 size: 14 residues. The germline gives CDR1 GTSNPN, CDR2 SVGIG (reference sequence). The V end lost 2 bases, the J end lost 4 bases, and 11 bases lay between the germline ends. The CDR3 spells CAWSSRSLNEKLFF. The CDR3 region has the DNA TGTGCCTGGAGTTCCCGAAGTCTTAATGAAAAACTGTTTTTT.

The V and J genes are TRBV10-3 and TRBJ2-2, with TRBD1 matching over 8 bases. CDR1 is ENHRY, CDR2 SYGVKD, per germline. Losses at the gene ends were 6 bases for V and 1 base for J; bases not matched to a gene: 4. CDR3 length equals 15 residues. The CDR3 nucleotides are TGTGCCATCAGCAAGGGGACAGGGAACACCGGGGAGCTGTTTTTT. Protein: CAISKGTGNTGELFF.

The J gene is TRBJ1-2, the V gene TRBV27; D gene uncertain. Looked up from germline, CDR1 is MNHEY and CDR2 is SMNVEV (reference sequence). The CDR3 extends over 13 amino acids. V shed 5 bases and J shed 4 bases, with 11 bases lying between them. The CDR3 DNA sequence: TGTGCCAGCAGTCCGACCTCTACCTATGGCTACACCTTC. Residues: CASSPTSTYGYTF.

The chain employs TRBV4-3 and TRBJ1-2; 8 bases are shared with TRBD1. Germline CDR1 reads LGHNA; CDR2 reads YSLEER. This CDR3 region has 14 residues. Trimming at V came to 1 base and at J to 2 bases, leaving 0 bases not matched to a gene. The CDR3 sequence is CASSQGTGNYGYTF. DNA for the CDR3: TGCGCCAGCAGCCAAGGGACAGGGAACTATGGCTACACCTTC.

J is TRBJ2-3 and V is TRBV29-1; 9 bases align to TRBD2. The CDR3 extends over 12 amino acids. V was clipped by 7 bases and J by 6 bases; unmatched bases: 5. Germline lookup yields CDR1 SQVTM and CDR2 ANQGSEA. CDR3 DNA sequence: TGCAGCGCATATCTAGCGGGGGATACGCAGTATTTT. It yields the protein CSAYLAGDTQYF.

This chain joins TRBV12-5 and TRBJ1-5; no clear D gene. The CDR3 covers 16 residues. Germline V gene lookup returns CDR1 LGHNT and CDR2 FRNRAP. V was shortened by 1 base and J by 0 bases, with 10 bases between the two germline ends. As DNA, the CDR3 is TGTGCTAGTGGTTTGGGCGGAGACCTTAGCAATCAGCCCCAGCATTTT. Translated: CASGLGGDLSNQPQHF.

The sample holds a few counts of this clone. The chain recombines TRBV6-6 with TRBJ1-1; 8 positions match TRBD1. After removal of 7 bases from V and 0 bases from J, the junction contained 4 bases not matched to a gene. This CDR3 region has 14 residues. The V gene's germline CDR1 is MNHNY and CDR2 SVGAGI (reference sequence). The CDR3 coding sequence is TGTGCCAGCACAACAGGGGGGATGAACACTGAAGCTTTCTTT. Translating it yields CASTTGGMNTEAFF.

The gene calls are TRBV5-6 and TRBJ2-5; possibly TRBD2 for D (7 bases). The V end lost 1 base, the J end lost 5 bases, and 15 bases lay between the germline ends. CDR3 length: 15 amino acids. The germline V gene encodes CDR1 SGHDT and CDR2 YYEEEE. Written as DNA, the CDR3 is TGTGCCAGCAGCTTGTTGGGGGGGGGCCAGGAGACCCAGTACTTC. Its protein is CASSLLGGGQETQYF.

The rearrangement uses TRBV7-2 and TRBJ1-2, with D possibly TRBD1 on 5 matching bases. This CDR3 is built from 14 residues. Germline V gene sequence: CDR1 SGHTA, CDR2 FQGNSA. Trimming left V 4 bases short and J 8 bases short, with 17 bases between. The CDR3 DNA reads as TGTGCCAGCAGCTCTCAACAGTCTTGGGGCGGCTACACCTTC. It specifies CASSSQQSWGGYTF.

As for this clone: Other DNA variants within this sample encode the same CDR3. The chain combines TRBV21-1 with TRBJ1-1. TRBV21-1 is reported as a pseudogene. The CDR3 is 18 residues long. CDR3 in DNA: TGTGCCAGCAGCAAGGGAGGGTACGGAGACCAAATGAACACTGAAGCTTTCTTT. It encodes CASSKGGYGDQMNTEAFF.

This chain links TRBV7-9 with TRBJ2-7; 9 bases match TRBD1. This CDR3 region has 15 residues. Unmatched junction bases numbered 7, after V lost 4 bases and J lost 3 bases. Germline values: CDR1 SEHNR, CDR2 FQNEAQ (reference sequence). CDR3: CASSSGTGSVYEQYF. DNA of the CDR3: TGTGCCAGCAGCTCCGGGACAGGGTCCGTCTACGAGCAGTACTTC.

The chain joins TRBV7-2 to TRBJ1-1; no reliable D call. The CDR3 length is 12 residues. From germline, CDR1 is SGHTA and CDR2 FQGNSA. The germline V and J ends were trimmed by 1 base and 5 bases, with 5 bases remaining between them. This CDR3 reads CASSLVRTEAFF. CDR3 sequence (DNA): TGTGCCAGCAGCTTAGTGCGGACTGAAGCTTTCTTT.

The chain recombines TRBV2 with TRBJ1-5; possible D gene TRBD1, 5 bases. Trimming left V 7 bases short and J 6 bases short, with 13 bases between. Germline V gene sequence: CDR1 SNHLY, CDR2 FYNNEI. The CDR3 runs to 13 residues. DNA of the CDR3: TGTGCCAGCAATTGGGGGACCGCTCAGCCCCAGCATTTT. Its translation is CASNWGTAQPQHF.